This T cell receptor (beta chain) originates from a study of Ad26.COV2.S vaccination and SARS-CoV-2 variants. Germline CDR1 is KGHSH and CDR2 is LQKENI. This CDR3 region has 16 residues. The V end lost 1 base, the J end lost 7 bases, and 17 bases lay between the germline ends. The treatment here: roughly 18 received Ad26.COV2.S at low or high dose, single or two shots; 5 received placebo; per-sample allocation not given. At day 63 after the first vaccine or placebo injection, samples were drawn. An adult of 18-55 years in Boston served as donor. Generated by immunoSEQ multiplex PCR, the TCRdb table keeps only in-frame clones and is missing some. The data hold about 320,000 clones, with roughly 84% observed a single time.

The sample was peripheral blood, taken in a trial of Ad26.COV2.S vaccine versus placebo. The source is a person between 18 and 65 years old who received the Ad26.COV2.S COVID-19 vaccine or a placebo. The V and J genes are TRBV18 and TRBJ2-1; D is possibly TRBD1 (6 bases). CDR3 protein: CASSPLASRGGNEQFF. The CDR3 DNA reads TGTGCCAGCTCACCACTAGCTTCAAGAGGGGGAAATGAGCAGTTCTTC. Full variable domain (outside the CDR3, taken from reference TRBV18 and TRBJ2-1): NAGVMQNPRHLVRRRGQEARLRCSPMKGHSHVYWYRQLPEEGLKFMVYLQKENIIDESGMPKERFSAEFPKEGPSILRIQQVVRGDSAAYFCASSPLASRGGNEQFFGPGTRLTVL.